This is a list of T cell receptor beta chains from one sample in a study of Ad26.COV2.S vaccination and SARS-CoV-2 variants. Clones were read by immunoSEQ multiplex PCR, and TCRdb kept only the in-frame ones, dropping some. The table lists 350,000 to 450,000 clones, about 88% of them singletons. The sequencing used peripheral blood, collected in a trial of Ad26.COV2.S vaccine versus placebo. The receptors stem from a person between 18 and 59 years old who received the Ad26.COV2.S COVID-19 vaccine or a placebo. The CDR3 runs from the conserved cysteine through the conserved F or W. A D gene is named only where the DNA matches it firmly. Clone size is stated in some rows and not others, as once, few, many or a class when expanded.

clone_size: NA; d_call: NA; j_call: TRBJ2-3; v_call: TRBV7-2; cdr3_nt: TGTGCCAGCAGCCCCGTAGCGAGCACAGATACGCAGTATTTT; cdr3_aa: CASSPVASTDTQYF
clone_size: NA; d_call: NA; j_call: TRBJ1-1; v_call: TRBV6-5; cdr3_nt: TGTGCCAGCAGTTACCCGGCGCGGGGAAGGAAGACTGAAGCTTTCTTT; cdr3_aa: CASSYPARGRKTEAFF
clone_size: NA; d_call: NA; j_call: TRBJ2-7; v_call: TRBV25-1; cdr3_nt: TGTGCCAGCAGCGATACCGGAACAGCTACCCAATACAAGTACTTC; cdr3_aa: CASSDTGTATQYKYF
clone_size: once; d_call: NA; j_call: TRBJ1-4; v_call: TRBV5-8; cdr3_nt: TGTGCCAGCAGCATAGCGGTGGGAACTAATGAAAAACTGTTTTTT; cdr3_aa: CASSIAVGTNEKLFF
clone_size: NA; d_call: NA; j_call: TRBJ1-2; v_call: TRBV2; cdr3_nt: TGTGCCAGCAGTGATTCGGGGCGGAACTATGGCTACACCTTC; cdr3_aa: CASSDSGRNYGYTF
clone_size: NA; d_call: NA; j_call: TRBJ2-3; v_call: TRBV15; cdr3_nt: TGTGCCACCAGCAGAGAAGTGGCCCTAGATACGCAGTATTTT; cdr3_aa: CATSREVALDTQYF
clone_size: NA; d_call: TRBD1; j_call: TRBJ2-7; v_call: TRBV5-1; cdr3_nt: TGCGCCAGCAGTCAGGACAGGACCTACGAGCAGTACTTC; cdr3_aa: CASSQDRTYEQYF
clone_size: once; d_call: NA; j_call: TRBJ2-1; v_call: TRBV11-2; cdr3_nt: TGTGCCAGCAGCTTATACGCCCAACGATGGGGGAACAATGAGCAGTTCTTC; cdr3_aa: CASSLYAQRWGNNEQFF
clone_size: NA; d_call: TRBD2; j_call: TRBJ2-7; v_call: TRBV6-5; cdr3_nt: TGTGCCAGCAGATTAGCGGGAGGGAGCTCCTACGAGCAGTACTTC; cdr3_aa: CASRLAGGSSYEQYF
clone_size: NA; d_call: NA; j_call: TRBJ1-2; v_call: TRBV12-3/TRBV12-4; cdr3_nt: TGTGCCAGCAGTTTTGGGGATGGCTACACCTTC; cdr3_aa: CASSFGDGYTF
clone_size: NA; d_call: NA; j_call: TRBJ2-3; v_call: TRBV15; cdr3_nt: TGTGCCACCAGCATTTTCCTCGCTGATCGGGAGTATTTT; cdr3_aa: CATSIFLADREYF
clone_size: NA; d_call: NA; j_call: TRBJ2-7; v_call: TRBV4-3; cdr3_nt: TGCGCCAGCAGCCTATCCCGGACAGAATTTCGCGAGCAGTACTTC; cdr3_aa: CASSLSRTEFREQYF
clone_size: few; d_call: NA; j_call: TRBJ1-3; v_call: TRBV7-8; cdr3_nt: TGTGCCAGCAGCTCCTGGGGGCAGGGTAAAAAGGGAAACACCATATATTTT; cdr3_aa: CASSSWGQGKKGNTIYF
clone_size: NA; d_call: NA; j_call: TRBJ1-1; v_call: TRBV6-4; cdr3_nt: TGTGCCAGCAGTATTTCCACAGGGCCGGGTACTGAAGCTTTCTTT; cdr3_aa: CASSISTGPGTEAFF
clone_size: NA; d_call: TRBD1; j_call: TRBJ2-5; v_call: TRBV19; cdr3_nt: TGTGCCAGTAGTACACCGGACAGGGCCCCCCATCAAGAGACCCAGTACTTC; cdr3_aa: CASSTPDRAPHQETQYF
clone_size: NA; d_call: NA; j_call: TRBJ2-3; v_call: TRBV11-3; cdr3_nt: TGTGCCAGCAGCTTGGCAGGGACTAGCACAGATACGCAGTATTTT; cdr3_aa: CASSLAGTSTDTQYF
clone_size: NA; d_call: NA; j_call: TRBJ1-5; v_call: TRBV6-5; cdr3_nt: TGTGCCAGCCGCGCGGGGCGCAATCAGCCCCAGCATTTT; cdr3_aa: CASRAGRNQPQHF
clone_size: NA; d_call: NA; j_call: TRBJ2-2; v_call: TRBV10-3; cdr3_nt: TGTGCCATCATGGTAGGGCGGGACACCGGGGAGCTGTTTTTT; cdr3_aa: CAIMVGRDTGELFF
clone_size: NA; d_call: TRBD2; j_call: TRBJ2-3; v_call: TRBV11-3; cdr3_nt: TGTGCCAGCAGCTCGGCGGGAGCCCTCACAGATACGCAGTATTTT; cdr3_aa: CASSSAGALTDTQYF
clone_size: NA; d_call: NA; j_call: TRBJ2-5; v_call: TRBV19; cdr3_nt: TGTGCCTGTGGGGTTGGGGAGACCCAGTACTTC; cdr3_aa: CACGVGETQYF
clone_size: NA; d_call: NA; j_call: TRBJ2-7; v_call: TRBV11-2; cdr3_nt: TGTGCCAGCAGTCGATTCCGGGACCACGGCGACGAGCAGTACTTC; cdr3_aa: CASSRFRDHGDEQYF
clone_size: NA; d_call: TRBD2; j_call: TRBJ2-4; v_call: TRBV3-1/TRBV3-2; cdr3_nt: TGTGCCAGCAGCCAAAGACGTCGGCGGGAGAAGGTTGGCATTCAGTACTTC; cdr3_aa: CASSQRRRREKVGIQYF
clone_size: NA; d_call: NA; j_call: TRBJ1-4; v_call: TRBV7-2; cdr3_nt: TGTGCCAGCAGCTTAGGGGGCGCCGGAAATGAAAAACTGTTTTTT; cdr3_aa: CASSLGGAGNEKLFF
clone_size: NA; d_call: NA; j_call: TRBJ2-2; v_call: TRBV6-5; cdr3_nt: TGTGCCAGCAGACGAGAGACCGGGGAGCTGTTTTTT; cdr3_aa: CASRRETGELFF
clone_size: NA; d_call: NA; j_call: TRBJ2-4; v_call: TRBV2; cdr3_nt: TGTGCCAGCAGTGAAGCGCCGGTGGGTGGCGGCAAAAACATTCAGTACTTC; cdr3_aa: CASSEAPVGGGKNIQYF
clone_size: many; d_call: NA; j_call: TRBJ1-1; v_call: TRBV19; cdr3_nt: TGTGCCAGTAGTATGTTCGGCAGGAACACTGAAGCTTTCTTT; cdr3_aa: CASSMFGRNTEAFF
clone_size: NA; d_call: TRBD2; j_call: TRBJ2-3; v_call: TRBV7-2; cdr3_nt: TGTGCCAGCAGCTTGATGGGCGGGGGTTCTAGCACAGATACGCAGTATTTT; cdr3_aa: CASSLMGGGSSTDTQYF
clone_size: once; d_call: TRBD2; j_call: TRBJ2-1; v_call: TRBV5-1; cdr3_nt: TGCGCCAGCCGGGCGGGAGTGGGCTGGGAGCAGTTCTTC; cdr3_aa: CASRAGVGWEQFF
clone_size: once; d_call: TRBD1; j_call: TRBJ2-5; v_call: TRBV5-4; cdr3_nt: TGTGCCAGCAGCCGACAGGGGTACCAAGAGACCCAGTACTTC; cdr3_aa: CASSRQGYQETQYF
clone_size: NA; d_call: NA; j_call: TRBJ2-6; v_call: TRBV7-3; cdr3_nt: TGTGCCAGCAGCTTAAGCGGTGTGGGGGCCAACGTCCTGACTTTC; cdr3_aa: CASSLSGVGANVLTF
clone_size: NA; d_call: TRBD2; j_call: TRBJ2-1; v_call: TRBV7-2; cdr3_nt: TGTGCCAGCAGCACCCTTAGCGGGATCTCCTACAATGAGCAGTTCTTC; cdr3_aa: CASSTLSGISYNEQFF
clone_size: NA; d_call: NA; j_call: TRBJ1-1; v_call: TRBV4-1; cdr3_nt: TGCGCCAGCAGCCAAGATGCGGGTACTACTGAAGCTTTCTTT; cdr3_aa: CASSQDAGTTEAFF
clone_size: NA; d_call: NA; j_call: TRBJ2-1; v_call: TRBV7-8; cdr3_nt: TGTGCCAGCACCACCTTTGGGCTAGTAGGGGTCCCTGAGCAGTTCTTC; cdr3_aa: CASTTFGLVGVPEQFF
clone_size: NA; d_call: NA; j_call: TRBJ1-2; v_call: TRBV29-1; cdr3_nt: TGCAGCCCCCCTATGGGAAACTATGGCTACACCTTC; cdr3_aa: CSPPMGNYGYTF
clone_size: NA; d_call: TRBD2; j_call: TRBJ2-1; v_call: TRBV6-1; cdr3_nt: TGTGCCAGCAGTGACGGGCGCGGGAGGGCTGAGCAGTTCTTC; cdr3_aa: CASSDGRGRAEQFF
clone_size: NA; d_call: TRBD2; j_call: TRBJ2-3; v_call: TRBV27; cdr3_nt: TGTGCCAGCAGTTTGGGACTAGCGGGAGGCTTAGCAGATACGCAGTATTTT; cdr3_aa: CASSLGLAGGLADTQYF
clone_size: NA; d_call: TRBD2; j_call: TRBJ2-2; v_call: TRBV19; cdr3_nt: TGTGCCAGTACCAGGCTAGCGGGAGGCACCGGGGAGCTGTTTTTT; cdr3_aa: CASTRLAGGTGELFF
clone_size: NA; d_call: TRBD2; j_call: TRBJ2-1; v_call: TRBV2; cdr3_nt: TGTGCCAGCAGTGTGGGTCTAGCGGGCACAAATGAGCAGTTCTTC; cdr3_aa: CASSVGLAGTNEQFF
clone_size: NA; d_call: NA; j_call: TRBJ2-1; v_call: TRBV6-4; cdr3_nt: TGTGCCAGCAGTAGCGGGTACTCCTACAATGAGCAGTTCTTC; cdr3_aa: CASSSGYSYNEQFF
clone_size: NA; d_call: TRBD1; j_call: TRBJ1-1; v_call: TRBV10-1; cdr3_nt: TGCGCCCCCCGCAGGGGGCGAGGCACTGAAGCTTTCTTT; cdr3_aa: CAPRRGRGTEAFF
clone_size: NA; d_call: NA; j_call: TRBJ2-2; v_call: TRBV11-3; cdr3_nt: TGTGCCAGCAGCTACCCGACTGAGAACACCGGGGAGCTGTTTTTT; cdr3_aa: CASSYPTENTGELFF
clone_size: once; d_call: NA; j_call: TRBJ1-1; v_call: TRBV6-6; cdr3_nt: TGTGCCAGCAGTGACACAGGGTGGACTGAAGCTTTCTTT; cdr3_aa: CASSDTGWTEAFF
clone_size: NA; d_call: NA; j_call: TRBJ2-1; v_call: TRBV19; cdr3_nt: TGTGCCAGTAGTATAAATTTCTACAATGAGCAGTTCTTC; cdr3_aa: CASSINFYNEQFF
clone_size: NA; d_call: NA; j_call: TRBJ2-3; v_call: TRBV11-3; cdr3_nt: TGTGCCAGCAGCTTCCAGGGAGATACGCAGTATTTT; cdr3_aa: CASSFQGDTQYF